This entry describes one TCR beta chain. Its target is unknown. The data derive from a study of T cell responses to AZD1222 COVID-19 vaccine. Study-wide results and limits: Targets within unmutated variant regions were reportedly found for nearly half of spike-specific TCRs.

Generated by immunoSEQ multiplex PCR, the TCRdb table keeps only in-frame clones and is missing some. The top ten hold about 10% of the sample, which has more than 90,000 clones, 70% to 90% seen once. Looked up from germline, CDR1 is LGHNT and CDR2 is FRNRAP. The length of the CDR3 is 17 residues. V lost 1 base, J lost 5 bases, and 8 bases stayed unmatched. Sample: peripheral blood, taken 28 days after the second AZD1222 dose. The rearrangement links TRBV12-5 to TRBJ2-1, with 10 positions matching TRBD1. The sequence was collected from an adult who received the AZD1222 COVID-19 vaccine. The CDR3: CASGLATWTGGNNEQFF. CDR3 sequence (DNA): TGTGCTAGTGGTTTGGCGACCTGGACAGGGGGAAACAATGAGCAGTTCTTC.